This record looks at one T cell receptor (beta chain) sequence and its context. Its antigen is still unknown. TCRdb reanalysed the PCR reads using MiXCR and keeps one entry per CDR3 protein. The table has about 29,000 distinct CDR3 sequences, about 49% seen once. The entry originates in a study of vaccination and CD4 T cells after COVID-19. Study background: Collection of post-COVID samples occurred a median 101 days after diagnosis, spanning a range of 35 to 161. Taking of post-vaccine samples occurred a median about 72 days after dose two (range 14 to 241). Findings of the study overall: The median number of SARS-CoV-2-reactive clonotypes increased from approximately 21 to 40, a change that did not reach significance.

V dropped 4 bases and J dropped 0; count of bases not matched to a gene: 4. Per the germline V gene, CDR1 is SQVTM and CDR2 is ANQGSEA. The CDR3 is 15 amino acids. The time point was: late sampling 161 to 241 days after vaccination in three convalescent patients. The receptor's source is a human donor who had recovered from COVID-19. J is TRBJ2-1 and V is TRBV29-1; 9 nucleotides match TRBD2. The input for sequencing was CD4+ T cells from blood, taken about 7 months after SARS-CoV-2 vaccination. The CDR3 DNA sequence: TGCAGCGTTGTTGGCGGGAGGGTCTCCTACAATGAGCAGTTCTTC. This sequence encodes CSVVGGRVSYNEQFF.